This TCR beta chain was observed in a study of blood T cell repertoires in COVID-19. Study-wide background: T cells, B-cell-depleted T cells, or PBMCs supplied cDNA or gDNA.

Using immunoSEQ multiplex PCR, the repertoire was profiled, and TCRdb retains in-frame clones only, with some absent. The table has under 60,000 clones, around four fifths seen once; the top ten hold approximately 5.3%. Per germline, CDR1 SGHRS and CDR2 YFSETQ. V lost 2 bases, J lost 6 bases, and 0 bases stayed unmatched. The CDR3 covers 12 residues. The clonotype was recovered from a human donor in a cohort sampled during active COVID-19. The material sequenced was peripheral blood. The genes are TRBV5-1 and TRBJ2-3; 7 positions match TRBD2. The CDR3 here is CASSFSGDTQYF. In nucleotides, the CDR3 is TGCGCCAGCAGCTTTAGCGGGGATACGCAGTATTTT. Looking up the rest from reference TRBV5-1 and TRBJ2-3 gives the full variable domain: KAGVTQTPRYLIKTRGQQVTLSCSPISGHRSVSWYQQTPGQGLQFLFEYFSETQRNKGNFPGRFSGRQFSNSRSEMNVSTLELGDSALYLCASSFSGDTQYFGPGTRLTVL.